This T cell receptor (beta chain) was retrieved from a study of shared clonotypes between healthy human individuals. Findings and caveats of the study: Investigators collected only blood, and repertoires in tissues likely differ. Shared across four donors were about 4.6% of the naive CD4 clonotypes.

Per the germline V gene, CDR1 is SEHNR and CDR2 is FQNEAQ (reference sequence). Counting both end residues, the CDR3 totals 10 amino acids. This clone has a single count. Its specificity is unknown. It is likely a read error, because the conserved phenylalanine at the end of the CDR3 is missing. The limits of the CDR3 on the DNA are not certain, so only TCRdb's listed CDR3 is given. CD45RO-negative cells were positively selected for CCR7, leaving out terminally differentiated effector memory CD45RA+ cells. Donors were Caucasian adults residing in Nashville, Tennessee, USA. Only in-frame clones appear in the TCRdb table, and some are missing; sequencing was by immunoSEQ multiplex PCR. The sample holds 550,000 to 750,000 clones, 92% seen once.

Sequenced sample: naive CD8+ T cells sorted from blood. The chain joins TRBV7-9 to TRBJ2-7; the table's D call of TRBD1 was not tested on the DNA. This receptor was taken from a man between 25 and 39 years old in good health. The chain's CDR3 is CASSLRQECS.